This TCR beta chain was recorded in a study of T cells after yellow fever vaccination. Study-wide context: Any fraction with a low cell number was prepared using SMART-Seq v4 Ultra Low Input. Study-wide points: Post-booster reappearance was seen for most primary-vaccination clones (about 96% CD4, 75% to 90% CD8). From the bulk population, abundant clonotypes could contaminate and appear within FACS-sorted repertoires.

This clonotype occurred a few times. Its antigen remains unknown. CDR3 length: 15 residues. Germline loops: CDR1 SGHKS, CDR2 YYEKEE (reference sequence). Trimming cost V 4 bases and J 1 base, with 14 bases left between them. For TCR, cDNA came from 5'RACE template switching, which added a universal primer site and UMIs. TCRdb reprocessed the 5' RACE reads with MiXCR, giving one entry per CDR3 protein. This sample carries 350,000 to 450,000 distinct CDR3 sequences, approximately 18% of them seen once, and the ten largest clones take 18%. This clonotype originated in a man between 18 and 35 years old who received the YFV17D yellow fever vaccine. This chain connects TRBV5-5 to TRBJ1-1; D call uncertain. Sequences were derived from PBMCs, sampled before the yellow fever booster vaccination. The CDR3 nucleotides are TGTGCCAGCAGCCCCGATCCCTCGACGAACACTGAAGCTTTCTTT. Protein: CASSPDPSTNTEAFF.